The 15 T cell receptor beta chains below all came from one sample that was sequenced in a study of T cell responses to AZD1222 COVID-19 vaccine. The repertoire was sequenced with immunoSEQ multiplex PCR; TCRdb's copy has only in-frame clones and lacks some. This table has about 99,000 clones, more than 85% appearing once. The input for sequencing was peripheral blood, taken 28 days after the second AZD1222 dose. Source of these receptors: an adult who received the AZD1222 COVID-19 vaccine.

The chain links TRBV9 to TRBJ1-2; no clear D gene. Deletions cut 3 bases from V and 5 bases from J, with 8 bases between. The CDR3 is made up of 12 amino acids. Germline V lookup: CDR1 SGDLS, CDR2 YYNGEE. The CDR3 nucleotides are TGTGCCAGCAGCGCCACAGTATATGGCTACACCTTC. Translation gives CASSATVYGYTF.

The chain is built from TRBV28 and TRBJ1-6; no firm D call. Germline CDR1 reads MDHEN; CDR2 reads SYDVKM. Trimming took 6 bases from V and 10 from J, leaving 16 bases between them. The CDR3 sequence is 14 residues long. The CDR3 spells CASSLGGLMSPLHF. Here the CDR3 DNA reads TGTGCCAGCAGCCTTGGCGGGTTGATGTCACCCCTCCACTTT.

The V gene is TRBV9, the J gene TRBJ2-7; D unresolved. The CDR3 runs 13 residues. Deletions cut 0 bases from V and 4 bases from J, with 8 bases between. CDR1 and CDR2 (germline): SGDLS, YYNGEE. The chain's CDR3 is CASSVANGYEQYF. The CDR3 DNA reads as TGTGCCAGCAGCGTAGCTAATGGATACGAGCAGTACTTC.

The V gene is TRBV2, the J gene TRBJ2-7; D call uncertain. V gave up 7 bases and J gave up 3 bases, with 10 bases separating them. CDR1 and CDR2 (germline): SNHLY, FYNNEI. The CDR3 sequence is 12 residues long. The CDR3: CASTLTDYEQYF. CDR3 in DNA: TGTGCCAGCACTCTGACGGACTACGAGCAGTACTTC. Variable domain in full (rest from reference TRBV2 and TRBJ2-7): EPEVTQTPSHQVTQMGQEVILRCVPISNHLYFYWYRQILGQKVEFLVSFYNNEISEKSEIFDDQFSVERPDGSNFTLKIRSTKLEDSAMYFCASTLTDYEQYFGPGTRLTVT.

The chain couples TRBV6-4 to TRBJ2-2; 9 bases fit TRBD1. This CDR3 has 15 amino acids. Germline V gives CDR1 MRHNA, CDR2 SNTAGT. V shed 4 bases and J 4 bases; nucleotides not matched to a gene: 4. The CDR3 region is CASSGQGVGTGELFF. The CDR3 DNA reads TGTGCCAGCAGTGGACAGGGGGTTGGCACCGGGGAGCTGTTTTTT.

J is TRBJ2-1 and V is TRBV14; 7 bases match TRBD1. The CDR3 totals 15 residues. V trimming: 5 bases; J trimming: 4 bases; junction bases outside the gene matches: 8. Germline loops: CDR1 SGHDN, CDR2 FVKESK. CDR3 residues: CASSTGTAFYNEQFF. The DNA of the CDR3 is TGTGCCAGCAGCACCGGGACAGCCTTTTACAATGAGCAGTTCTTC.

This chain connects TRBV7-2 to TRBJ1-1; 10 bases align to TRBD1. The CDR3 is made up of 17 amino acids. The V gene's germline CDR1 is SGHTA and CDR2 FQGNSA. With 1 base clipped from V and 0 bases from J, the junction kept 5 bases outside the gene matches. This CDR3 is CASSLGDRGPVNTEAFF. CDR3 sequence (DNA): TGTGCCAGCAGCTTAGGGGACAGGGGCCCTGTGAACACTGAAGCTTTCTTT.

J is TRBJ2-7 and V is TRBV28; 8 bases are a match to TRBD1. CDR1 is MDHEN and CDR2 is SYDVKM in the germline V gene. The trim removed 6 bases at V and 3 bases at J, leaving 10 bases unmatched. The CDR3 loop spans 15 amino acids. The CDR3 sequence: CASRRTTGGGYEQYF. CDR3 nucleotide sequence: TGTGCCAGCAGGCGAACAACAGGGGGTGGCTACGAGCAGTACTTC. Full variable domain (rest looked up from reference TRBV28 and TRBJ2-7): DVKVTQSSRYLVKRTGEKVFLECVQDMDHENMFWYRQDPGLGLRLIYFSYDVKMKEKGDIPEGYSVSREKKERFSLILESASTNQTSMYLCASRRTTGGGYEQYFGPGTRLTVT.

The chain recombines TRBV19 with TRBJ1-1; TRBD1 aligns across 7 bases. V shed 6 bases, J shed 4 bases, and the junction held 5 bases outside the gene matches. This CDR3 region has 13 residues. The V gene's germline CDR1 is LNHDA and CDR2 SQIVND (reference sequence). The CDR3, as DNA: TGTGCCAGTAGGCTCCAGGGGGGCACTGAAGCTTTCTTT. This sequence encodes CASRLQGGTEAFF.

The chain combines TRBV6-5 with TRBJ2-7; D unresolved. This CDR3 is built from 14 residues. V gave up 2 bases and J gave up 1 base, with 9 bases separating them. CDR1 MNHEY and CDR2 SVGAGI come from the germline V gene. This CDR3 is CASSYRQLSYEQYF. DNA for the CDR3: TGTGCCAGCAGTTACCGCCAGTTATCCTACGAGCAGTACTTC.

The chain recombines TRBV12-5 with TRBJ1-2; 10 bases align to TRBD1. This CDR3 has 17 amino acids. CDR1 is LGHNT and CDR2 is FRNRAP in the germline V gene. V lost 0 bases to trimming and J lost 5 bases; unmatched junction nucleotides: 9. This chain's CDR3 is CASGLVLGQGMTYGYTF. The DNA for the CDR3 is TGTGCTAGTGGTTTGGTACTGGGACAGGGGATGACTTATGGCTACACCTTC.

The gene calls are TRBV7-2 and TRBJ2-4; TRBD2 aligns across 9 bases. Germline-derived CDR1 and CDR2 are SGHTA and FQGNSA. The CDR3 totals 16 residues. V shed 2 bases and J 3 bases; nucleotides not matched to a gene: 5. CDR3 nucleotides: TGTGCCAGCAGCTTAAGAGCGGGAGGAAGCAAAAACATTCAGTACTTC. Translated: CASSLRAGGSKNIQYF. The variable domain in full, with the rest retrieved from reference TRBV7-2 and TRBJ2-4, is GAGVSQSPSNKVTEKGKDVELRCDPISGHTALYWYRQSLGQGLEFLIYFQGNSAPDKSGLPSDRFSAERTGGSVSTLTIQRTQQEDSAVYLCASSLRAGGSKNIQYFGAGTRLSVL.

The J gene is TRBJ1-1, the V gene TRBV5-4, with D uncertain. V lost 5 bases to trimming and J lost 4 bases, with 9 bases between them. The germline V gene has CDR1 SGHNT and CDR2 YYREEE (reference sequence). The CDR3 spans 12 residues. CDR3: CASRSWGTEAFF. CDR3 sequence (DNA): TGTGCCAGCAGATCCTGGGGCACTGAAGCTTTCTTT.

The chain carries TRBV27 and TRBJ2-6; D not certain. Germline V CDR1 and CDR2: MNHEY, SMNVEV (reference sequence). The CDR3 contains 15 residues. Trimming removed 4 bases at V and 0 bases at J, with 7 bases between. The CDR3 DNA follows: TGTGCCAGCAGTTCCGCAGTCTCTGGGGCCAACGTCCTGACTTTC. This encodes CASSSAVSGANVLTF.

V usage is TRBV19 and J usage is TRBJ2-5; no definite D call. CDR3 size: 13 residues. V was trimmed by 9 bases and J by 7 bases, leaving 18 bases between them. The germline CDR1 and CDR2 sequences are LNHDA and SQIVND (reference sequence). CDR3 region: CARGRHPVATQYF. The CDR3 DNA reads TGTGCCAGGGGCCGACACCCTGTAGCGACCCAGTACTTC.